Sample share makes the clone carrying this T cell receptor beta chain medium-sized. No antigen is known for it. The missing CDR3 end, 3 residues past where the read stops, is filled in from the germline J gene. Libraries were prepared by immunoSEQ multiplex PCR; TCRdb keeps only in-frame clonotypes and omits some of them. Listed for the sample are 32,000 or so clones, none seen a single time. This sample stems from a study of T cell clonality in common variable immunodeficiency. Study conclusions and caveats: Reportedly, TCR beta sequences from common variable immunodeficiency showed fewer deletions and N-nucleotide insertions.

Germline V lookup: CDR1 SGHTA, CDR2 FQGNSA. V lost 7 bases to trimming and J lost 2 bases, with 17 bases between them. This CDR3 contains 15 residues. Specimen: peripheral blood mononuclear cells. This sequence originates from a human donor with common variable immunodeficiency. The chain couples TRBV7-2 to TRBJ1-2; D is unresolved. CDR3 loop: CASTQVGAGNYGYTF. The CDR3 bases that were read are TGTGCCAGCACCCAGGTGGGAGCGGGGAACTATGGC.